The clone carrying this T cell receptor (beta chain) showed up many times. This entry belongs to a study of T-cell reconstitution after alpha-beta-depleted transplantation in children. This CDR3 region has 13 residues. Germline loops: CDR1 SGHRS, CDR2 YFSETQ. Trimming took 8 bases from V and 2 from J, leaving 12 bases between them. As it was prepared, the TCRbeta library received unique molecular identifiers. TCRdb used MiXCR to reprocess the PCR reads, holding one entry per CDR3 protein. The sample comprises 350,000 to 400,000 distinct CDR3 sequences, 20% of which are singletons, and over 3.5% rests with the top ten.

Here the sequenced sample was PBMCs from the stem cell graft donor, taken from the stem cell graft. This receptor was identified in a human donor who donated a stem cell graft to a child with acute myeloid leukemia. The chain joins TRBV5-1 to TRBJ2-3; D may be TRBD1 or TRBD2 (5 bases each). This chain's CDR3 is CASGDLDTDTQYF. The CDR3 DNA sequence: TGCGCCAGTGGGGACCTTGACACAGATACGCAGTATTTT.